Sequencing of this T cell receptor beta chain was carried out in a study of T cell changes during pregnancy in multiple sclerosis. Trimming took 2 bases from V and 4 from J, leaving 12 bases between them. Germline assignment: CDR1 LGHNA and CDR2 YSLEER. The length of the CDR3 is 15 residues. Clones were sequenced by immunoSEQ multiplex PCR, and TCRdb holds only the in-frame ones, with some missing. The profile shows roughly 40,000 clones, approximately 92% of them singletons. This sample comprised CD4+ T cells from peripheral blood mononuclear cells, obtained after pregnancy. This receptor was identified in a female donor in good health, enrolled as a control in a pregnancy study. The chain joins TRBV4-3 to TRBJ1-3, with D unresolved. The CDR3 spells CASSQSPNWGNTIYF. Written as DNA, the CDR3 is TGCGCCAGCAGCCAATCGCCTAACTGGGGAAACACCATATATTTT.